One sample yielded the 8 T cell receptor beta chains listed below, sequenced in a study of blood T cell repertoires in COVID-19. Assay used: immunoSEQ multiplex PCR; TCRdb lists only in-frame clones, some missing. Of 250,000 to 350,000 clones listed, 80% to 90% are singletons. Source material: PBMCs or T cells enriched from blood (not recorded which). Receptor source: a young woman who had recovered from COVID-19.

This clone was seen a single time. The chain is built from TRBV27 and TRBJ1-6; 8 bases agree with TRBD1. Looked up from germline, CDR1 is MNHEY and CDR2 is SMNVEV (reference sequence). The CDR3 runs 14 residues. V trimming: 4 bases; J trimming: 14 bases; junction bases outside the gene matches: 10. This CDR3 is CASSSDRDEFTLHF. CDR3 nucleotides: TGTGCCAGCAGTTCGGACAGGGACGAATTCACCCTCCACTTT.

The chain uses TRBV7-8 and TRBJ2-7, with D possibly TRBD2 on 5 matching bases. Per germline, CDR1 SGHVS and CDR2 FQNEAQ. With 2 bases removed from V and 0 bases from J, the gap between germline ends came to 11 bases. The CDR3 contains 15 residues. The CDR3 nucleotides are TGTGCCAGCAGCTTACCCGGAGGTACCTCCTACGAGCAGTACTTC. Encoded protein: CASSLPGGTSYEQYF.

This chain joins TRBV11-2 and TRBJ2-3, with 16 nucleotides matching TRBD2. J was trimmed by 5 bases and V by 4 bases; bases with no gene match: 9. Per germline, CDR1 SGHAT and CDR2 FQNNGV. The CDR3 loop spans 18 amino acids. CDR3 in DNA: TGTGCCAGCAGCTCCCAGGGGACTAGCGGGGGGGCAAGAGATACGCAGTATTTT. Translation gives CASSSQGTSGGARDTQYF.

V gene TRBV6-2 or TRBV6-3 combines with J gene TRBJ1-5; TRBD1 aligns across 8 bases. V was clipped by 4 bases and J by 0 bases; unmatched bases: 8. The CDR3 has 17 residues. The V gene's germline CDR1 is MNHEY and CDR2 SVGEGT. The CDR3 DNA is TGTGCCAGCAGTTCTTTGGGACAGGTCTATAGCAATCAGCCCCAGCATTTT. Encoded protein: CASSSLGQVYSNQPQHF.

CDR3 DNA: TGTGCCAGCCGACAGGGCGATTGGACCACAGATACGCAGTATTTT. It codes for CASRQGDWTTDTQYF. The gene calls are TRBV2 and TRBJ2-3, with 7 bases that match TRBD1. Germline-derived CDR1 and CDR2 are SNHLY and FYNNEI. The CDR3 consists of 15 residues. Trimming at V came to 8 bases and at J to 2 bases, leaving 10 bases not matched to a gene.

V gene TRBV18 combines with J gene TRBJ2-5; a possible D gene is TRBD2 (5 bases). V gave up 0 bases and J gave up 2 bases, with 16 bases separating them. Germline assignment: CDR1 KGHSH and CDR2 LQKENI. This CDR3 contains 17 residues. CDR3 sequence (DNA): TGTGCCAGCTCACCACCCGGGGTTAGGCGGTTTCAAGAGACCCAGTACTTC. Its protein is CASSPPGVRRFQETQYF.

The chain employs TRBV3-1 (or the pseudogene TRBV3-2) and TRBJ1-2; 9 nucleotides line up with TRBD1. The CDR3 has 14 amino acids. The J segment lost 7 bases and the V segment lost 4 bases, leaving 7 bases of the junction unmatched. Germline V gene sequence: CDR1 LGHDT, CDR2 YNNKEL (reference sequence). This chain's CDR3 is CASSLTDRGTGYTF. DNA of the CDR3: TGTGCCAGCAGCCTTACTGACAGGGGGACTGGCTACACCTTC.

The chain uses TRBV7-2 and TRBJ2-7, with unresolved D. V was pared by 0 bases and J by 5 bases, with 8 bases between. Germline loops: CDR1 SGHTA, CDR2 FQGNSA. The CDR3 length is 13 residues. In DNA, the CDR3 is TGTGCCAGCAGCTTAGCGGCTGTCAACGAGCAGTACTTC. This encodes CASSLAAVNEQYF. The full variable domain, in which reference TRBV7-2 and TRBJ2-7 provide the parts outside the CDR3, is GAGVSQSPSNKVTEKGKDVELRCDPISGHTALYWYRQSLGQGLEFLIYFQGNSAPDKSGLPSDRFSAERTGGSVSTLTIQRTQQEDSAVYLCASSLAAVNEQYFGPGTRLTVT.